Listed here is a single TCR beta chain. The antigen it binds to is not known. The record has no base qualities; no much larger clone is one base away. TCRbeta CDR3 regions were amplified from genomic DNA by means of the immunoSEQ Assay, a bias-controlled multiplex PCR. The source study handled its data this way. The number of nucleated cells in each sample was estimated from the amplification of reference gene primers within the assay. To quantify the absolute abundance of each unique TCRbeta CDR3 rearrangement, sequence reads were collapsed and filtered. For each sample, productive Simpson clonality was calculated as the square root of Simpson's diversity index over productive rearrangements. TCRdb obtained this table from immuneACCESS and retained in-frame rearrangements with V and J assigned. These tables miss some clones; where compared with another copy, unresolved V genes account for less than half of the shortfall, and the remainder is unexplained. V and J calls plus clone size are reproduced from that table; the DNA served to infer D and trimming. This sample lists hundreds of thousands of clones; 88% were detected once. More than 2% of the sample belongs to the ten largest clones.

Participants in the prospective study were enrolled through a virtual design, were aged about 18 to 89 years, and lived in 20 to 30 United States geographic areas. Cohort assignment in the prospective study relied on participant-reported clinical history from a screening survey and a study questionnaire. Each participant in the prospective study had whole blood, serum and a nasopharyngeal or oropharyngeal swab collected by mobile phlebotomists. Over a roughly 2-month period, participants in the prospective study had the option of providing additional blood draws and questionnaires. Before DNA extraction, prospective study blood samples were shipped either frozen or at room temperature. This specimen belongs to a study of blood T cell repertoires in COVID-19 (TCRdb year 2020). For the study in its entirety: Samples from collaborators originated in the United States, Italy and Spain and spanned both the acute and convalescent phases of COVID-19. HLA class I and class II types, where available, came from metadata supplied by the sample provider rather than from assay-based typing. The material from the prospective study consisted of cDNA or gDNA derived from T cells, B-cell-depleted T cells, or PBMCs. Deeply sampled blood TCRbeta repertoires from subjects exposed to, actively infected with, or recovered from COVID-19 were included in the dataset. The samples were drawn from the first 160 participants of the ongoing ImmuneRACE study and from 1,254 subjects provided by 6 global collaborators. The sample metadata nearly always contained a de-identified subject ID, COVID-19 status, age in years and sex. The repertoires were released in a freely available public database intended as a resource for research on the immune response to SARS-CoV-2. The study at large found these results: Clinical and demographic metadata were provided uncurated, with the amount varying by source and participant.

Taken from the germline V gene (reference sequence), the CDR1 and CDR2 loops are MNHNY and SVGAGI. Cut back by 0 bases and 2 bases, the V and J ends lie 11 bases apart. The CDR3 covers 15 residues, taking in both the cysteine and the phenylalanine. Left in the record is the CDR3 DNA by itself, 45 bases read in frame from the first base. Recombination linked TRBV6-6 to TRBJ2-7, with a weak D call of TRBD1 (6 bases match). The TCR sequence derives from a woman in her 40s with acute COVID-19. The material sequenced was PBMCs or T cells enriched from blood (not recorded which). The CDR3 sequence is CASSYSRQVTYEQYF. The base sequence is TGTGCCAGCAGTTACTCACGACAGGTCACCTACGAGCAGTACTTC.